The next 10 T cell receptor beta chains were all read from a single sample in a study of T-cell reconstitution after alpha-beta-depleted transplantation in children. It was with unique molecular identifiers that the TCRbeta library was prepared. MiXCR was run by TCRdb on the PCR reads, yielding one entry per CDR3 protein. The profile shows about a million distinct CDR3 sequences, under 30% of them singletons. The sample in question was PBMCs, mostly from graft donor cells, obtained 360 days after TCRalphabeta/CD19-depleted stem cell transplant. Every receptor here comes from a boy under three years old who had a stem cell transplant for SCID, so the T cells may come from the graft donor.

This clonotype was counted between two and nine times. The chain employs TRBV15 and TRBJ2-2, with TRBD2 as a possible D gene (6 bases). The CDR3 has 14 residues. The V gene lost 8 bases and the J gene lost 6 bases, with 16 bases spanning the gap. Per germline, CDR1 LNHNV and CDR2 YYDKDF (reference sequence). For the CDR3, the DNA is TGTGCCACCTCGGATAGGAGGGGCCCCGGGGAGCTGTTTTTT. Amino acids: CATSDRRGPGELFF.

V gene TRBV6-1 combines with J gene TRBJ1-3, with D uncertain. The V gene's germline CDR1 is MNHNS and CDR2 SASEGT. Trimming removed 7 bases at V and 4 bases at J, with 17 bases between. The CDR3 length is 15 residues. CDR3 in DNA: TGTGCCAGCACCGTCGGGTCGTGGAACGGAAACACCATATATTTT. The encoded protein is CASTVGSWNGNTIYF.

V gene TRBV28 combines with J gene TRBJ2-5; TRBD1 matches 7 bases. Germline CDR1 reads MDHEN; CDR2 reads SYDVKM. With 4 bases clipped from V and 2 bases from J, the junction kept 7 bases outside the gene matches. The CDR3 contains 15 residues. CDR3 coding DNA: TGTGCCAGCAGTTCCGGACAGGATTTTCAAGAGACCCAGTACTTC. This encodes CASSSGQDFQETQYF.

This clonotype was detected a few times. V usage is TRBV5-1 and J usage is TRBJ2-1; no definite D call. The germline V and J ends were trimmed by 4 bases and 0 bases, with 11 bases remaining between them. The germline CDR1 and CDR2 sequences are SGHRS and YFSETQ. The CDR3 contains 15 residues. CDR3 amino acids: CASSTAVGSYNEQFF. The CDR3 bases are TGCGCCAGCAGCACCGCCGTGGGCTCCTACAATGAGCAGTTCTTC.

This clonotype was seen only a few times. CDR3 sequence reads: CASSSWDKETQYF. DNA of the CDR3: TGTGCCAGCAGCTCGTGGGACAAAGAGACCCAGTACTTC. The rearrangement uses TRBV5-6 and TRBJ2-5, with a possible D match to TRBD1 (6 bases). The CDR3 runs 13 residues. Per the germline V gene, CDR1 is SGHDT and CDR2 is YYEEEE. The V end was cut by 3 bases, the J end by 3 bases, with 9 bases between.

This clonotype was counted only a few times. The gene calls are TRBV9 and TRBJ1-4; D may be TRBD1 (5 bases). Deletions cut 4 bases from V and 4 bases from J, with 14 bases between. Per germline, CDR1 SGDLS and CDR2 YYNGEE. The CDR3 has 15 amino acids. The CDR3 DNA reads as TGTGCCAGCAGCTCCCGGGACGGACTTAATGAAAAACTGTTTTTT. Amino acids: CASSSRDGLNEKLFF.

In this sample, this clonotype turned up a few times. The genes are TRBV4-3 and TRBJ2-1, with a tentative D call TRBD1 (5 bases). Germline CDR1 LGHNA, CDR2 YSLEER. CDR3 length: 15 residues. The V end was cut by 0 bases, the J end by 5 bases, with 11 bases between. The CDR3 loop is CASSQEGADNNEQFF. Here the CDR3 DNA reads TGCGCCAGCAGCCAAGAAGGGGCAGACAACAATGAGCAGTTCTTC.

This clonotype was seen many times. This chain connects TRBV6-5 to TRBJ1-3; D might be TRBD1 (6 bases). Germline CDR1 reads MNHEY; CDR2 reads SVGAGI. Trimming shortened V by 4 bases and J by 2 bases, and 9 bases separated the two germline ends. The length of the CDR3 is 14 residues. The CDR3 loop is CASSSQGTGNTIYF. The CDR3 DNA is TGTGCCAGCAGTTCCCAGGGGACTGGAAACACCATATATTTT.

This clonotype was detected many times. The junction does not match germline at one end; this may be a read error. V and J are TRBV5-1 and TRBJ2-2; perhaps TRBD2 as D (6 bases). In germline, CDR1 is SGHRS, CDR2 YFSETQ. The CDR3 consists of 15 residues. The CDR3 DNA sequence: TGTGCCAGCAGTTTACCGGGGGTAAACACCGGGGAGCTGTTTTTT. This encodes CASSLPGVNTGELFF. Together with reference TRBV5-1 and TRBJ2-2, the CDR3 gives the full variable domain: KAGVTQTPRYLIKTRGQQVTLSCSPISGHRSVSWYQQTPGQGLQFLFEYFSETQRNKGNFPGRFSGRQFSNSRSEMNVSTLELGDSALYLCASSLPGVNTGELFFGEGSRLTVL.

The chain uses TRBV5-5 and TRBJ2-5, with TRBD2 matching over 11 bases. Germline V lookup: CDR1 SGHKS, CDR2 YYEKEE (reference sequence). This CDR3 is 15 amino acids long. CDR3 coding DNA: TGTGCTTCGGGTAGCGGGGGGGCGGGGCAAGAGACCCAGTACTTC. Translating gives CASGSGGAGQETQYF.